These T cell receptor beta chains were read from a single sample in a study of cytomegalovirus exposure and HLA in healthy donors. TCRdb's copy holds only in-frame clones and misses some; the assay was immunoSEQ multiplex PCR. The table includes 200,000 to 250,000 clones, roughly 91% detected once. Sequenced material: PBMCs. The receptors derive from a woman between 18 and 30 years old in good health and CMV-seronegative. Both conserved end residues are part of each CDR3. D genes are given only for firm matches. Where a row states a size, it is once, few, many or the class of an expanded clone; other rows omit it.

J gene,D gene,clone size,V gene,CDR3 DNA,CDR3 protein
TRBJ2-7,NA,NA,TRBV7-6,TGTGCCAGCAGACCAACTAGAGAGAACTCCTACGAGCAGTACTTC,CASRPTRENSYEQYF
TRBJ1-1,TRBD1,NA,TRBV9,TGTGCCAGCAGCGTAGTAGGACAGGGGGCAATGGTTGAAGCTTTCTTT,CASSVVGQGAMVEAFF
TRBJ2-3,TRBD2,NA,TRBV7-8,TGTGCCAGCAGCTCCCTAGCGGCTCCCACAGATACGCAGTATTTT,CASSSLAAPTDTQYF
TRBJ2-5,TRBD2,NA,TRBV27,TGTGCCAGCAGATCGACTAGCTTCTTAGAGACCCAGTACTTC,CASRSTSFLETQYF
TRBJ2-1,TRBD2,NA,TRBV5-1,TGCGCCAGCAGCTTAAGCGGGAACTCCTACAATGAGCAGTTCTTC,CASSLSGNSYNEQFF
TRBJ2-3,TRBD1,NA,TRBV5-1,TGCGCCAGCAGCTTGGCTTTTCAGGGGGCGTCAGATACGCAGTATTTT,CASSLAFQGASDTQYF
TRBJ1-1,NA,NA,TRBV7-2,TGTGCCAGCAGCTTAACGCTTACAGTGAACACTGAAGCTTTCTTT,CASSLTLTVNTEAFF
TRBJ2-3,NA,NA,TRBV7-2,TGTGCCAGCACGGGCACAGATACGCAGTATTTT,CASTGTDTQYF
TRBJ2-3,NA,NA,TRBV30,TGTGCCTGGAGTCGGGACAAGAGCACAGATACGCAGTATTTT,CAWSRDKSTDTQYF
TRBJ2-3,TRBD2,NA,TRBV4-3,TGCGCCAGCAGCCAAGGGGGACTAGCGGGGGTCGATACGCAGTATTTT,CASSQGGLAGVDTQYF
TRBJ2-5,NA,NA,TRBV6-5,TGTGCCAGCAGTCCCGGCCGGGGGAAGTCCGAGACCCAGTACTTC,CASSPGRGKSETQYF
TRBJ1-1,NA,NA,TRBV5-1,TGCGCCAGCAGCTCCACCTCAGGGGCCACTGAAGCTTTCTTT,CASSSTSGATEAFF
TRBJ2-3,NA,NA,TRBV15,TGTGCCACCAGCGTAACCGGGATCTTGTCAGATACGCAGTATTTT,CATSVTGILSDTQYF
TRBJ1-5,NA,NA,TRBV7-2,TGTGCCAGCAGCTTTTCGGCTACAGCTTATCAGCCCCAGCATTTT,CASSFSATAYQPQHF
TRBJ1-5,NA,few,TRBV27,TGTGCCAGCAGTTTTAGAGGGAACCAGCCCCAGCATTTT,CASSFRGNQPQHF
TRBJ2-1,NA,NA,TRBV6-5,TGTGCCAGCACGTCCACGGGGAGAGCGTACAATGAGCAGTTCTTC,CASTSTGRAYNEQFF
TRBJ1-1,NA,NA,TRBV25-1,TGTGCCAGCAGTGAAATGTATTCGAACACTGAAGCTTTCTTT,CASSEMYSNTEAFF
TRBJ2-7,NA,NA,TRBV7-9,TGTGCCAGCAGCACCCGGGACACCGCCTACGAGCAGTACTTC,CASSTRDTAYEQYF
TRBJ2-5,TRBD1,NA,TRBV29-1,TGCAGCGTCGACAGGGGGCAAGAGACCCAGTACTTC,CSVDRGQETQYF
TRBJ2-2,NA,NA,TRBV11-2,TGTGCCAGCAGCTTAGTTGTGGGGGGCACCGGGGAGCTGTTTTTT,CASSLVVGGTGELFF
TRBJ2-5,NA,NA,TRBV5-1,TGCGCCAGCAGCCCCTCAGGGGCAGGGGCGATAAAGACCCAGTACTTC,CASSPSGAGAIKTQYF
TRBJ2-2,NA,NA,TRBV5-1,TGCGCCAGCAGCTTGGAAGTAACTCAAACCGGGGAGCTGTTTTTT,CASSLEVTQTGELFF
TRBJ1-6,NA,NA,TRBV21-1,TGTGCCGGGGCAGGGGCGGATGGAAATTCACCCCTCCACTTT,CAGAGADGNSPLHF
TRBJ2-7,NA,NA,TRBV6-6,TGTGCCAGCAGGGACATCGGCGATCCCTCCTACGAGCAGTACTTC,CASRDIGDPSYEQYF
TRBJ2-7,TRBD2,NA,TRBV5-1,TGCGCCAGCAGCTTGCCCGGGACTAGCGACGAGCAGTACTTC,CASSLPGTSDEQYF
TRBJ1-4,TRBD1,NA,TRBV4-2,TGTGCCAGCAGCCAAGGGGGACAGGTTTATAATGAAAAACTGTTTTTT,CASSQGGQVYNEKLFF
TRBJ1-2,NA,NA,TRBV19,TGTGCCAGTAGTTTTACCGGTCAATCCGGCTACACCTTC,CASSFTGQSGYTF
TRBJ1-6,NA,NA,TRBV9,TGTGCCAGCAGCGTAGGGGGTCCGGGGATGTCACCCCTCCACTTT,CASSVGGPGMSPLHF
TRBJ2-2,TRBD1,NA,TRBV7-9,TGTGCCAGCAGCCCCGGGACAGGGGCCGGGGAGCTGTTTTTT,CASSPGTGAGELFF
TRBJ1-1,NA,NA,TRBV27,TGTGCCAGCAGTTCAGGGACAATGAACACTGAAGCTTTCTTT,CASSSGTMNTEAFF
TRBJ2-3,NA,NA,TRBV5-4,TGTGCCAGCACCCCCCGCAAGGGGAGCACAGATACGCAGTATTTT,CASTPRKGSTDTQYF
TRBJ1-2,TRBD1,NA,TRBV7-9,TGTTCCAGCAGCTCGGACAGGAGCTACACCTTC,CSSSSDRSYTF
TRBJ2-1,TRBD1,NA,TRBV9,TGTGCCAGCAGTAAAACAGGGGTCTCCTACAATGAGCAGTTCTTC,CASSKTGVSYNEQFF
TRBJ2-1,TRBD2,NA,TRBV30,TGTGCCTGGAGTTCTAGCGGGAGTTCCTACAATGAGCAGTTCTTC,CAWSSSGSSYNEQFF
TRBJ2-2,TRBD2,NA,TRBV5-1,TGCGCCAGCAGCTTGGACTCGGGGGGCGGGGAGCTGTTTTTT,CASSLDSGGGELFF
TRBJ1-2,NA,once,TRBV11-2,TGTACCAGCAGCCCTCCCAGGGCTAACTATGGCTACACCTTC,CTSSPPRANYGYTF
TRBJ1-1,NA,once,TRBV7-2,TGTGCCAGCAGTTATTACGGGGTTGAAGCTTTCTTT,CASSYYGVEAFF
TRBJ2-5,NA,NA,TRBV29-1,TGCAGCGTTCTAGTGGAGGGGTTGTACCAAGAGACCCAGTACTTC,CSVLVEGLYQETQYF
TRBJ2-1,NA,NA,TRBV27,TGTGCCAGCAGTTATGGCCCCAGAGGCGATGAGCAGTTCTTC,CASSYGPRGDEQFF
TRBJ1-2,NA,NA,TRBV19,TGTGCCAGTAGTATAAATAACGACAGGTCCTATGGCTACACCTTC,CASSINNDRSYGYTF
TRBJ1-1,NA,NA,TRBV25-1,TGTGCCAGCAGTGAATATTCGGGCAGGGCGGACACTGAAGCTTTCTTT,CASSEYSGRADTEAFF
TRBJ1-1,TRBD1,NA,TRBV2,TGTGCCAGCAGGGCCACTTGGACAGGGAACACTGAAGCTTTCTTT,CASRATWTGNTEAFF
TRBJ2-2,NA,NA,TRBV7-2,TGTGCCAGCAGCCCGACCAGGAGGGGGCTGGCCGGGGAGCTGTTTTTT,CASSPTRRGLAGELFF
TRBJ2-7,NA,NA,TRBV18,TGTGCCAGCTCACCGCCCACAGCAGGGTCCTACGAGCAGTACTTC,CASSPPTAGSYEQYF
TRBJ1-5,NA,NA,TRBV19,TGTGCCAGTAGTATCGGCAGGGGAAGGAAGCCCCAGCATTTT,CASSIGRGRKPQHF
TRBJ2-3,TRBD2,once,TRBV9,TGTGCCAGCAGCCCAGAGGGTCAAAGCGGGAGTTCAGATACGCAGTATTTT,CASSPEGQSGSSDTQYF
TRBJ2-7,NA,NA,TRBV13,TGTGCCAGCAGCTTAGGCCTCAGGGGCTGGGGGATCTACGAGCAGTACTTC,CASSLGLRGWGIYEQYF
TRBJ2-7,TRBD1,few,TRBV4-1,TGCGCCAGCAGCCATGGACAGGGGGCGTCCTACGAGCAGTACTTC,CASSHGQGASYEQYF
TRBJ2-7,NA,NA,TRBV6-6,TGTGCCAGCAGATCGGGACATCTCTACGAGCAGTACTTC,CASRSGHLYEQYF
TRBJ1-1,TRBD1,NA,TRBV2,TGTGCCAGCAGGGGACAGGCCATCACTGAAGCCTTCTTT,CASRGQAITEAFF
TRBJ2-7,NA,NA,TRBV4-1,TGCGCCAGCAGCCAAGAAGGGGCCCCCTACGAGCAGTACTTC,CASSQEGAPYEQYF
TRBJ1-3,NA,NA,TRBV2,TGTGCCAGCCATCAGTTTTCCTCTGGAAACACCATATATTTT,CASHQFSSGNTIYF
TRBJ1-3,NA,once,TRBV9,TGTGCCAGCAGTTCCCCGAGACTGACGCCTGCGATTCCTGGAAACACCATATATTTT,CASSSPRLTPAIPGNTIYF
TRBJ1-3,TRBD1,NA,TRBV7-9,TGTGCCAGCAGCCAAAGGCCGGGGACAGGGGAGAGCTCTGGAAACACCATATATTTT,CASSQRPGTGESSGNTIYF
TRBJ2-7,TRBD1,few,TRBV5-6,TGTGCCAGCAGCTTGGTGGGGACAGGGGAGTACGAGCAGTACTTC,CASSLVGTGEYEQYF
TRBJ2-7,NA,NA,TRBV4-1,TGCGCCAGCAGCACTAGGGTCGGGGCCTACGAGCAGTACTTC,CASSTRVGAYEQYF
TRBJ2-5,TRBD2,NA,TRBV9,TGTGCCAGCAGCCCAAAAGACGAAGCGGGGGCGGAAGAGACCCAGTACTTC,CASSPKDEAGAEETQYF
TRBJ2-2,NA,NA,TRBV5-6,TGTGCCAGCAGCTTACGGGGGAGCACCGGGGAGCTGTTTTTT,CASSLRGSTGELFF